The 13 T cell receptor beta chains presented below share a single source sample, sequenced in a study of blood T cells in healthy people across ages. Together with a sample-barcoded 5' primer, a J-beta primer mix was included in a second PCR lasting roughly 7 to 11 cycles. From the 5' RACE reads, TCRdb called clonotypes with MiXCR, one entry per CDR3 protein. The sample shows 1.5 million to 2 million distinct CDR3 sequences, 35% to 50% of them seen only once. Sequencing was done on a sample of blood. These receptors came from a human donor in good health.

A few counts support this clonotype. The chain uses TRBV29-1 and TRBJ2-3; no clear D gene. The CDR3 has 14 amino acids. Between the trimmed V and J ends, which lost 5 bases and 4 bases, there was a span of 16 bases. Germline V gene sequence: CDR1 SQVTM, CDR2 ANQGSEA. The chain's CDR3 is CSVLNRPTADTQYF. The CDR3 DNA reads TGCAGCGTTCTGAATCGTCCAACGGCAGATACGCAGTATTTT.

This clonotype turned up a few times. The chain carries TRBV4-1 and TRBJ2-6, with D possibly being TRBD2 (6 bases). CDR1 MGHRA and CDR2 YSYEKL come from the germline V gene. This CDR3 region has 16 residues. V was pared by 8 bases and J by 2 bases, with 16 bases between. The CDR3 coding sequence is TGCGCCAGCTCCACCTTGCGGGGTCCTGGGGCCAACGTCCTGACTTTC. Translated: CASSTLRGPGANVLTF.

This clonotype was observed once. This chain links TRBV12-3 or TRBV12-4 with TRBJ2-5; D perhaps matches TRBD2 (6 bases). Trimming shortened V by 5 bases and J by 6 bases, and 19 bases separated the two germline ends. The CDR3 has 15 residues. CDR3 sequence (DNA): TGTGCCAGCAGTCTCCGCCCTGGGAGGAGAAAGACCCAGTACTTC. It is translated as CASSLRPGRRKTQYF.

This chain joins TRBV4-3 and TRBJ1-2; D remains ambiguous. Germline values: CDR1 LGHNA, CDR2 YSLEER. This CDR3 has 15 amino acids. V was shortened by 2 bases and J by 7 bases, with 17 bases between the two germline ends. This CDR3 is CASSQLDRDASGYTF. As DNA, the CDR3 is TGCGCCAGCAGCCAATTAGACCGCGACGCGAGTGGCTACACCTTC.

The chain links TRBV12-3 or TRBV12-4 to TRBJ2-7; the D gene could be TRBD1 or TRBD2 (5 bases each). V lost 6 bases, J lost 0 bases, and 15 bases lay in between. This CDR3 spans 15 amino acids. CDR3 sequence (DNA): TGTGCCAGCAGACCGGGGCAGGGCAGCTCCTACGAGCAGTACTTC. It yields the protein CASRPGQGSSYEQYF.

The CDR3 is CASSYSNLWTGSSREQYF. The CDR3 DNA is TGTGCCAGCAGTTACTCGAACCTTTGGACAGGTTCCTCGAGGGAGCAGTACTTC. The chain is built from TRBV6-2 or TRBV6-3 and TRBJ2-4; 7 bases are shared with TRBD1. Germline loops: CDR1 MNHEY, CDR2 SVGEGT. V lost 0 bases to trimming and J lost 13 bases; unmatched junction nucleotides: 21. This CDR3 has 18 residues.

This rearrangement joins TRBV20-1 to TRBJ1-4; D might be TRBD1 (6 bases). The CDR3 loop spans 15 amino acids. Looked up from germline, CDR1 is DFQATT and CDR2 is SNEGSKA (reference sequence). The ends were cut back, 0 bases at V and 7 bases at J, with 15 bases in the middle. This chain's CDR3 is CSARDPGTWGEKLFF. CDR3 nucleotides: TGCAGTGCTAGAGACCCCGGGACATGGGGTGAAAAACTGTTTTTT.

The table lists this clonotype with a few counts. The chain couples TRBV5-6 to TRBJ1-2; 7 bases are a match to TRBD1. The CDR3 loop spans 13 amino acids. The V and J ends lost 7 bases and 5 bases, in that order; junction bases with no gene match: 8. Germline V gene lookup returns CDR1 SGHDT and CDR2 YYEEEE. The CDR3 loop reads CASADRDPYGYTF. Here the CDR3 DNA reads TGTGCCAGCGCAGACAGGGACCCGTATGGCTACACCTTC.

The chain combines TRBV7-3 with TRBJ2-1; D possibly corresponds to TRBD2 (7 bases). Germline CDR1 is SGHTA and CDR2 is FQGTGA. The CDR3 extends over 14 amino acids. V was clipped by 4 bases and J by 8 bases, with 15 bases between them. The CDR3 sequence is CASSYGGLADEQFF. The CDR3 DNA follows: TGTGCCAGCAGCTACGGGGGGCTAGCCGATGAGCAGTTCTTC.

The rearrangement links TRBV7-2 to TRBJ1-1, with TRBD1 identical over 9 bases. Germline CDR1 reads SGHTA; CDR2 reads FQGNSA. The CDR3 spans 15 residues. V was pared by 3 bases and J by 4 bases, with 6 bases of the junction left unmatched. The CDR3 DNA sequence: TGTGCCAGCAGCTTTACAGGGGGCGCCGGCACTGAAGCTTTCTTT. As protein: CASSFTGGAGTEAFF.

The chain employs TRBV7-3 and TRBJ2-1, with 7 nucleotides matching TRBD2. The length of the CDR3 is 16 residues. V trimming: 5 bases; J trimming: 8 bases; junction bases outside the gene matches: 15. CDR1 is SGHTA, CDR2 FQGTGA, per germline. As DNA, the CDR3 is TGTGCCAGCAGCCCCAGTCGAGCGGGGTTTCTCGATGAGCAGTTCTTC. Protein sequence: CASSPSRAGFLDEQFF.

This clonotype appeared a few times. This rearrangement joins TRBV27 to TRBJ1-5; D remains ambiguous. The CDR3 is 19 amino acids. The V end was cut by 6 bases, the J end by 3 bases, with 27 bases between. Germline V gene lookup returns CDR1 MNHEY and CDR2 SMNVEV (reference sequence). CDR3 bases: TGTGCCAGCAGCGAGATTTCAACCAATGGATGGCAGATCAATCAGCCCCAGCATTTT. Translating it yields CASSEISTNGWQINQPQHF.

The V gene is TRBV28, the J gene TRBJ1-5; D is unresolved. Germline assignment: CDR1 MDHEN and CDR2 SYDVKM. This CDR3 region has 15 residues. V was shortened by 5 bases and J by 4 bases, with 15 bases between the two germline ends. As DNA, the CDR3 is TGTGCCAGCAGTCCCCGACTCGGACCAAATCAGCCCCAGCATTTT. Translation: CASSPRLGPNQPQHF.